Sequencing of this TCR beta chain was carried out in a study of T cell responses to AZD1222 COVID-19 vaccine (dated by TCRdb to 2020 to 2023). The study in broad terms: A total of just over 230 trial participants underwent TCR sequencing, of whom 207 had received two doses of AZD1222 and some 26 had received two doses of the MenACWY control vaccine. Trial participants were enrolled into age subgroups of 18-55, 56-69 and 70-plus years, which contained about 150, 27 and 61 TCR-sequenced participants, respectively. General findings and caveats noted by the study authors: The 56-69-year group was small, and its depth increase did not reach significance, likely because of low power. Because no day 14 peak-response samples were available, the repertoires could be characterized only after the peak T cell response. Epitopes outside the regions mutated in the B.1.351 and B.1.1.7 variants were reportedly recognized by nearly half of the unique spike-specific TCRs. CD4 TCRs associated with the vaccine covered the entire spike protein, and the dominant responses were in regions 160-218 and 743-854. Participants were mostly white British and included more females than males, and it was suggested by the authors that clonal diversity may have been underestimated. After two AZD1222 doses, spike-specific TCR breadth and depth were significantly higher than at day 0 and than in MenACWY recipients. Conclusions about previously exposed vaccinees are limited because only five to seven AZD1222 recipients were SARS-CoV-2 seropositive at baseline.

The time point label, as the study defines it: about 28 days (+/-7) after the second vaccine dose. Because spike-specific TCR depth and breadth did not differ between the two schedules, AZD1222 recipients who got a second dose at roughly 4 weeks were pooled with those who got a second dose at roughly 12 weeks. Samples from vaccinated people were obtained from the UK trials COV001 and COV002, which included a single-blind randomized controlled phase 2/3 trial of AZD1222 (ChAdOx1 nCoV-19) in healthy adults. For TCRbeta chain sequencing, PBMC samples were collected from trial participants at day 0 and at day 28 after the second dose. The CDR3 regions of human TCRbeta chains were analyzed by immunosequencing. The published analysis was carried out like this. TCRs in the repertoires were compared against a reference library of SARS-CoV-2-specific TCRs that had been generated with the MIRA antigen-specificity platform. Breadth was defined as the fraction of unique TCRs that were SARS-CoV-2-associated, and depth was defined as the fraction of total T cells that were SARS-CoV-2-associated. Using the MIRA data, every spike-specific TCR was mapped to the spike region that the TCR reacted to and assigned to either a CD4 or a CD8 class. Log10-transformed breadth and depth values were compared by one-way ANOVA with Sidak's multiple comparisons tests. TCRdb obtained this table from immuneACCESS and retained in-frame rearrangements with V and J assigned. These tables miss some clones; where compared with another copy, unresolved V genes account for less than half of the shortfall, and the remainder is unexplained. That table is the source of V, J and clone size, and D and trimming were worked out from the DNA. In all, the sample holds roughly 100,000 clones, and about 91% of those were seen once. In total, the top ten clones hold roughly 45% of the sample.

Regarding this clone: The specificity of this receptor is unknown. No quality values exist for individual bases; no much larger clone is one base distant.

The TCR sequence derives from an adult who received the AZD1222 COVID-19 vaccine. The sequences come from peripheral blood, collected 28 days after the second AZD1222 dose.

The sequenced DNA is TGTGCCAGCAGCGGAGCGGCCCAAGAGACCCAGTACTTC. Its coded protein is CASSGAAQETQYF. The rearrangement combines TRBV7-2 with TRBJ2-5; tentative D gene TRBD2, with 5 bases matching. V and J are truncated by 5 bases and 1 base respectively, leaving an intervening sequence of 8 bases. From its cysteine to its phenylalanine, the CDR3 spans 13 amino acids. Only CDR3 DNA is held: 39 bases, read in frame from base 1. Based on the germline V gene, the CDR1 and CDR2 sequences are SGHTA and FQGNSA.